The clone carrying this TCR beta chain was seen only a few times. Its cognate antigen is unknown. This specimen comes from a study of shared clonotypes between healthy human individuals. Assay used: immunoSEQ multiplex PCR; TCRdb lists only in-frame clones, some missing. The sample carries about 2 million clones, over 85% recorded once. Study-level points and caveats: In this cohort, only blood was sampled, and tissue repertoires likely differ.

This TCR was sampled from a man in his late teens or twenties in good health. Sequencing used naive CD4+ T cells sorted from blood. The subset: CD45RA+ positively selected.

CDR3 nucleotides: TGTGCCAGCAGCAGCAGACAGGGGGCAAATTCACCCCTCCACTTT. This encodes CASSSRQGANSPLHF. This chain links TRBV7-6 with TRBJ1-6; 10 bases fit TRBD1. The trim removed 5 bases at V and 7 bases at J, leaving 5 bases unmatched. The CDR3 is 15 amino acids. Germline CDR1 reads SGHVS; CDR2 reads FNYEAQ.